This T cell receptor beta chain derives from a study of human T cells and chemical hapten exposure. Germline assignment: CDR1 MNHNS and CDR2 SASEGT. The V end was cut by 7 bases, the J end by 8 bases, with 20 bases between. This CDR3 region has 14 residues. Time point in this sample: pre-sensitization, week 0. The sample's treatment: therapeutic diphenylcyclopropenone sensitization with weekly scalp DPC. One entry per CDR3 protein, called by TCRdb with MiXCR from the RACE reads. The sample consists of approximately 260,000 distinct CDR3 sequences, roughly 8.9% of them appearing once. The J gene is TRBJ1-2, the V gene TRBV6-1; D is undetermined. The sequenced sample was whole blood, obtained in connection with sensitization to the hapten diphenylcyclopropenone (DPC). This clonotype originated in a middle-aged woman with alopecia areata. Some clones in this sample may be carry-over from other donors' samples. This CDR3 is CASTLTRGVEGYTF. The CDR3 DNA follows: TGTGCCAGCACCCTAACGCGGGGAGTGGAAGGCTACACCTTC.